The source of this TCR beta chain is a study of cytomegalovirus exposure and HLA in healthy donors. General study results and limits: Most of the CMV-associated TCR beta chains (in a later analysis) appeared to be HLA-restricted. The authors considered a cluster of highly shared sequence variants likely to be a sequencing artifact.

V dropped 1 base and J dropped 3 bases, with 21 bases sitting between them. This CDR3 has 18 amino acids. Germline-derived CDR1 and CDR2 are SGHRS and YFSETQ. This clone was detected only a few times. The antigen is unknown. A multiplex PCR was run with 60 Vbeta primers and 13 Jbeta primers. The repertoire was sequenced with immunoSEQ multiplex PCR; TCRdb's copy has only in-frame clones and lacks some. Seen here are approximately 110,000 clones, roughly four fifths observed once, and the top ten hold 13%. The chain has TRBV5-1 and TRBJ2-3, with D tentatively TRBD2 (5 bases). This receptor was identified in an older woman in good health and CMV-seropositive. Sequenced input: PBMCs. The CDR3 loop reads CASSLKPVGGTGTDTQYF. As DNA, the CDR3 is TGCGCCAGCAGCTTGAAACCAGTAGGCGGAACGGGGACAGATACGCAGTATTTT.